This T cell receptor (beta chain) is from a study of identical twins. Study-wide points: Invariant MAIT and iNKT cells could partly confound zero-insertion analyses.

A universal primer site was incorporated via template switching, and the cDNA contained unique molecular identifiers. MiXCR, run by TCRdb on the 5' RACE reads, gives a single entry per CDR3 protein. Among about 1.7 million distinct CDR3 sequences listed, less than 40% were seen once. Germline V gene lookup returns CDR1 SGHAT and CDR2 FQNNGV. The CDR3 length is 15 residues. As regards this clonotype: Its cognate antigen is unknown. The junction and the germline gene differ at one end; a read error may be behind it.

This TCR was sampled from a newborn girl in good health. The rearrangement joins TRBV11-2 to TRBJ2-7; D is perhaps TRBD1 (6 bases). Source material: cord blood. The chain's CDR3 is CASSFPRGSIYGQYF. CDR3 nucleotides: TGTGCCAGCAGCTTCCCCAGGGGATCGATCTACGGGCAGTACTTC.